This T cell receptor (beta chain) was recovered during a study of T cells in Graves' hyperthyroidism and ophthalmopathy. Amplification targeted TCR beta CDR3 regions from RNA transcripts. A set of HTBI primers served as the primers for a first-round RT-PCR of the TCR CDR3. Each CDR3 protein gets one entry after TCRdb re-called the multiplex PCR reads with MiXCR. The sample lists about 600,000 distinct CDR3 sequences; more than 15% were seen once. This CDR3 is built from 17 residues. The V gene end was trimmed by 6 bases and the J gene end by 6 bases; junction bases not matched to a gene: 16. Germline lookup yields CDR1 SGHTA and CDR2 FQGTGA. Comments on this clonotype: With a much larger clone just one base away, this may be a read error.

The TCR comes from a woman aged 40 to 55 with Graves' ophthalmopathy. The chain uses TRBV7-3 and TRBJ2-1; TRBD1 aligns across 8 bases. Sample: blood. CDR3 in amino acids: CASSLRPVGQGGNEQFF. The CDR3 DNA follows: TGTGCCAGCAGTTTACGCCCCGTCGGACAGGGTGGCAATGAGCAGTTCTTC.